A single sample gave rise to the 19 T cell receptor beta chains below, sequenced in a study of Ad26.COV2.S vaccination and SARS-CoV-2 variants. The treatment denotes: around 19 received Ad26.COV2.S at low or high dose, single or two shots; 5 received placebo; per-sample allocation not given. It was on day 63 after the first vaccine or placebo injection that samples were taken. Repertoires were generated with immunoSEQ multiplex PCR, while TCRdb's copy carries only in-frame clones and drops some. The sample consists of 300,000 to 350,000 clones, 85% of them appearing once. The sample here was peripheral blood, taken in a trial of Ad26.COV2.S vaccine versus placebo. The receptor set was obtained from a person between 18 and 59 years old who received the Ad26.COV2.S COVID-19 vaccine or a placebo.

The sample holds a few counts of this clone. The identical CDR3 is also encoded by other nucleotide sequences in the sample. This chain links TRBV24-1 with TRBJ2-2; unclear D gene. The CDR3 loop spans 12 amino acids. The V end lost 4 bases, the J end lost 1 base, and 0 bases lay between the germline ends. Germline values: CDR1 KGHDR, CDR2 SFDVKD. Written as DNA, the CDR3 is TGTGCCACCAGTGAGAACACCGGGGAGCTGTTTTTT. It codes for CATSENTGELFF.

The chain couples TRBV14 to TRBJ2-3; the match to TRBD2 covers 12 bases. This CDR3 region has 18 residues. Germline values: CDR1 SGHDN, CDR2 FVKESK. V was pared by 5 bases and J by 1 base, with 10 bases of the junction left unmatched. DNA for the CDR3: TGTGCCAGCAGCGTTGCTAGCGGGGGGGCCCGTGGCACAGATACGCAGTATTTT. Protein: CASSVASGGARGTDTQYF.

The rearrangement uses TRBV19 and TRBJ2-5; TRBD2 might be the D (7 bases). CDR3 size: 14 residues. V lost 6 bases and J lost 5, with 16 bases in between. Germline V lookup: CDR1 LNHDA, CDR2 SQIVND (reference sequence). Here the CDR3 DNA reads TGTGCCAGTAGCCCCGGCGGGGGCCGGGAGACCCAGTACTTC. Residues: CASSPGGGRETQYF. The full variable domain, in which reference TRBV19 and TRBJ2-5 provide the parts outside the CDR3, is DGGITQSPKYLFRKEGQNVTLSCEQNLNHDAMYWYRQDPGQGLRLIYYSQIVNDFQKGDIAEGYSVSREKKESFPLTVTSAQKNPTAFYLCASSPGGGRETQYFGPGTRLLVL.

This clone has a single count. In nucleotides, the CDR3 is TGTGCCAGCAGCTCCGGACTAGCGGGGGGCCAAGAGACCCAGTACTTC. This gives the protein CASSSGLAGGQETQYF. The chain uses TRBV11-2 and TRBJ2-5; 14 bases are shared with TRBD2. With 4 bases clipped from V and 1 base from J, the junction kept 2 bases outside the gene matches. This CDR3 has 16 amino acids. Germline V gene data show CDR1 as SGHAT and CDR2 as FQNNGV.

The chain uses TRBV12-3 or TRBV12-4 and TRBJ1-1; weak D call: TRBD1 (5 bases). The CDR3 has 13 residues. Trimming cost V 5 bases and J 1 base, with 8 bases left between them. The CDR3 is CASSATENTEAFF. The CDR3 DNA reads TGTGCCAGCAGTGCGACAGAGAACACTGAAGCTTTCTTT.

This clone has a single count. The chain employs TRBV7-3 and TRBJ2-7; 8 nucleotides line up with TRBD2. Germline assignment: CDR1 SGHTA and CDR2 FQGTGA. Trimming at V came to 5 bases and at J to 0 bases, leaving 6 bases not matched to a gene. This CDR3 region has 15 residues. The CDR3, as DNA: TGTGCCAGCAGCCACAGCGGGACTAGCTCCTACGAGCAGTACTTC. Its protein is CASSHSGTSSYEQYF.

This chain uses TRBV6-1 with TRBJ1-4; possibly TRBD1 for D (6 bases). Looked up from germline, CDR1 is MNHNS and CDR2 is SASEGT. V shed 4 bases and J shed 2 bases, with 17 bases lying between them. CDR3 length: 17 amino acids. CDR3 bases: TGTGCCAGCAGTGTAATGAGGGGGATGGGGACTAATGAAAAACTGTTTTTT. Translated: CASSVMRGMGTNEKLFF.

A remark on this clone: A read error is likely, as this CDR3 ends without the conserved phenylalanine or tryptophan. The DNA is omitted, as the CDR3 cannot be located on it reliably, and the CDR3 follows TCRdb's listing. The chain carries TRBV29-1 and TRBJ1-1. Germline V gene sequence: CDR1 SQVTM, CDR2 ANQGSEA. Inclusive of both ends, the CDR3 amounts to 10 amino acids. CDR3 in amino acids: CSVGGRGRPL.

V and J are TRBV19 and TRBJ2-7; 7 bases fit TRBD1. This CDR3 spans 18 amino acids. Looked up from germline, CDR1 is LNHDA and CDR2 is SQIVND (reference sequence). Unmatched junction bases numbered 15, after V lost 4 bases and J lost 0 bases. CDR3 region: CASSNSWARDRYSYEQYF. In nucleotides, the CDR3 is TGTGCCAGTAGTAATAGTTGGGCTCGGGACAGATACTCCTACGAGCAGTACTTC.

The rearrangement joins TRBV28 to TRBJ2-1; TRBD2 matches 13 bases. The CDR3 runs to 16 residues. Trimming took 8 bases from V and 7 from J; bases not matched to a gene: 11. The V gene's germline CDR1 is MDHEN and CDR2 SYDVKM. CDR3 region: CASSITSGGELNEQFF. The CDR3 DNA reads as TGTGCCAGCTCAATTACTAGCGGGGGGGAGCTAAATGAGCAGTTCTTC.

V and J are TRBV5-1 and TRBJ1-1; the D gene is possibly TRBD1 (5 bases). The CDR3 contains 17 residues. Germline V gives CDR1 SGHRS, CDR2 YFSETQ. Trimming left V 0 bases short and J 0 bases short, with 15 bases between. In DNA, the CDR3 is TGCGCCAGCAGCTTGGGCAACGCGGGGGACTTGAACACTGAAGCTTTCTTT. This codes for CASSLGNAGDLNTEAFF.

This clone was observed a handful of times. This chain connects TRBV7-9 to TRBJ1-2; D gene unclear. CDR1 and CDR2 (germline): SEHNR, FQNEAQ (reference sequence). The CDR3 totals 13 residues. Trimming removed 1 base at V and 11 bases at J, with 14 bases between. CDR3 loop: CASSLELVDRYTF. The CDR3 coding sequence is TGTGCCAGCAGCTTAGAGTTGGTCGACCGGTACACCTTC.

The chain joins TRBV13 to TRBJ1-2; D perhaps matches TRBD1 (6 bases). The CDR3 totals 17 residues. Per germline, CDR1 PRHDT and CDR2 FYEKMQ (reference sequence). Trimming removed 0 bases from V and 4 bases from J, with 18 bases in between. CDR3 residues: CASSLGADRGRSYGYTF. The CDR3 region has the DNA TGTGCCAGCAGCTTAGGGGCGGACAGAGGGAGAAGCTATGGCTACACCTTC.

Notes on this clone: Mismatch with germline at one junction end may stem from a read error. The gene calls are TRBV29-1 and TRBJ2-1, with 10 bases that match TRBD1. This CDR3 contains 12 residues. Looked up from germline, CDR1 is SQVTM and CDR2 is ANQGSEA. The CDR3, as DNA: TGCAGCGTAGCGATTAGGACCGGGACAGGGGTCTTC. Protein: CSVAIRTGTGVF.

The gene calls are TRBV7-3 and TRBJ2-1; 11 positions match TRBD1. This CDR3 comprises 15 residues. J gave up 4 bases and V 5 bases, and 4 bases lay outside the gene matches. CDR1 SGHTA and CDR2 FQGTGA come from the germline V gene. The CDR3, as DNA: TGTGCCAGCAGCGGAGGGACAGGGGGATACAATGAGCAGTTCTTC. It translates to CASSGGTGGYNEQFF.

This chain joins TRBV6-4 and TRBJ2-1, with D hard to call. The CDR3 consists of 15 residues. V lost 6 bases to trimming and J lost 6 bases, with 18 bases between them. In germline, CDR1 is MRHNA, CDR2 SNTAGT. CDR3 DNA sequence: TGTGCCAGCAGCTTTACATCGGGCAATCCCAATGAGCAGTTCTTC. As protein: CASSFTSGNPNEQFF.

The V and J genes are TRBV18 and TRBJ1-1; possibly TRBD1 for D (5 bases). V was clipped by 6 bases and J by 4 bases, with 12 bases between them. Germline loops: CDR1 KGHSH, CDR2 LQKENI. The CDR3 spans 13 residues. The CDR3 protein is CASSSGLGTEAFF. The CDR3 nucleotides are TGTGCCAGCTCGTCGGGACTGGGCACTGAAGCTTTCTTT.

The rearrangement links TRBV30 to TRBJ1-1; D uncertain. Trimming took 8 bases from V and 0 from J, leaving 22 bases between them. The CDR3 is made up of 16 amino acids. The germline CDR1 and CDR2 sequences are GTSNPN and SVGIG (reference sequence). The CDR3 nucleotides are TGTGCCCGGACTATTCAAAGGAGTTTGATGAACACTGAAGCTTTCTTT. Translation: CARTIQRSLMNTEAFF.

The rearrangement uses TRBV5-4 and TRBJ1-1, with D maybe TRBD1 (6 bases). V was trimmed by 4 bases and J by 5 bases, leaving 18 bases between them. This CDR3 spans 15 amino acids. Germline lookup yields CDR1 SGHNT and CDR2 YYREEE (reference sequence). The CDR3 bases are TGTGCCAGCAGCACGTCACAGGGTCTTCGGACTGAAGCTTTCTTT. It specifies CASSTSQGLRTEAFF.